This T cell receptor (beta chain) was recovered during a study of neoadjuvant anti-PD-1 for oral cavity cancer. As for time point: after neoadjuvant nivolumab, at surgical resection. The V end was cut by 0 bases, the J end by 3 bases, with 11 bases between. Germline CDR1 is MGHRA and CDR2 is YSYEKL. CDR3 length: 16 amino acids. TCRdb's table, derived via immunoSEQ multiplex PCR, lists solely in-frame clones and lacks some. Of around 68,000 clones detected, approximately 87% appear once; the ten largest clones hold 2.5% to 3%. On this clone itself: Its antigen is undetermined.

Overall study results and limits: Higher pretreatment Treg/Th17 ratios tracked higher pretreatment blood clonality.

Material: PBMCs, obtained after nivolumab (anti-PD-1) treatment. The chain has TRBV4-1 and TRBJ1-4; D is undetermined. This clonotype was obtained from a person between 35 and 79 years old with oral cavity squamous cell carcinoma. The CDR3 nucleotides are TGCGCCAGCAGCCAAGAGGGGAGTCGCGCTAATGAAAAACTGTTTTTT. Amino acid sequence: CASSQEGSRANEKLFF.